The clone carrying this T cell receptor beta chain appeared many times. Its cognate antigen is unknown. TCRdb reprocessed the RACE reads with MiXCR, giving one entry per CDR3 protein. The table lists over 35,000 distinct CDR3 sequences, roughly a tenth of them singletons. The CDR3 extends over 18 amino acids. V was cut by 1 base and J by 0 bases, with 19 bases left in between. From germline, CDR1 is DFQATT and CDR2 SNEGSKA (reference sequence). This sample is drawn from a study of human T cells and chemical hapten exposure. The overall study: Diphenylcyclopropenone was administered weekly to the scalp of patients throughout the roughly 23-week study.

Time point reported: pre-sensitization, week 0. Treatment meaning: therapeutic diphenylcyclopropenone sensitization with weekly scalp DPC. Overall study results and limits: Expanded TCR counts at PT1 were positively correlated with the patch test score.

The rearrangement joins TRBV20-1 to TRBJ1-5; tentatively, D is TRBD1 (5 bases). This specimen was whole blood, taken in connection with sensitization to the hapten diphenylcyclopropenone (DPC). This sequence was found in a man aged 30-40 years with alopecia areata. Some clones in this sample may be carry-over from other donors' samples. The CDR3 protein is CSARAQQEMLYSNQPQHF. CDR3 DNA: TGCAGTGCTAGAGCTCAACAGGAGATGCTTTATAGCAATCAGCCCCAGCATTTT.